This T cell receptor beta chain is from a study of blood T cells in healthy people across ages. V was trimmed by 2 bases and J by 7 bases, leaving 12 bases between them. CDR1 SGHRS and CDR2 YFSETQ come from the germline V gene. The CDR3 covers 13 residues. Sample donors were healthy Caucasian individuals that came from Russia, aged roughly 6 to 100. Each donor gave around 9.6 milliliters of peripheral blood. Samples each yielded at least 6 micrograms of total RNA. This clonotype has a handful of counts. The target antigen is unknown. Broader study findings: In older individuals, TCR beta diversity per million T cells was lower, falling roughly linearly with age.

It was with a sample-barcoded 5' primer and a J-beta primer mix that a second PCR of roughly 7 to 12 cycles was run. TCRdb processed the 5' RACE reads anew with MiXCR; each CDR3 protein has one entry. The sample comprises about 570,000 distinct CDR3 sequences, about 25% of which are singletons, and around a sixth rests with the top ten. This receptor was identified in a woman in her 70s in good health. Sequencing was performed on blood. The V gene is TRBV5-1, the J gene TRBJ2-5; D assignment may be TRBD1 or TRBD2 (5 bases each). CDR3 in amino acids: CASSFSGSGTQYF. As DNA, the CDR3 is TGCGCCAGCAGCTTTTCAGGGAGTGGGACCCAGTACTTC.